Below, one TCR beta chain is given with its context. Antigen unknown. This sample was included in a study of beta chain features in type 1 diabetes. The study, taken as a whole, reports: Researchers caution that PCR might favor shorter templates, equally among patients and controls. Shortening of TCRB CDR3s, moderate but significant, appeared in all four CD4+ subsets of Type 1 diabetes patients.

Of the isolated RNA, all was reverse transcribed, and so the sequenced material was expressed TCRB transcripts. Profiling relied on immunoSEQ multiplex PCR, and the TCRdb table lists in-frame clones only, not all of them. The table shows about 29,000 clones, with roughly 56% occurring only once. The germline V gene has CDR1 MGHDK and CDR2 SYGVNS. The CDR3 is made up of 16 amino acids. Germline trimming cut 3 bases from V and 4 bases from J; bases unmatched to any gene: 8. This clonotype was sampled from a woman between 18 and 29 years old with type 1 diabetes. This chain connects TRBV25-1 to TRBJ2-5; TRBD2 agrees at 10 bases. The specimen was Tregs from blood. CDR3 nucleotide sequence: TGTGCCAGCAGTGATTCTAGCGGGAGCCCCAGAGAGACCCAGTACTTC. This gives the protein CASSDSSGSPRETQYF. The full variable domain, its missing parts supplied by reference TRBV25-1 and TRBJ2-5, is EADIYQTPRYLVIGTGKKITLECSQTMGHDKMYWYQQDPGMELHLIHYSYGVNSTEKGDLSSESTVSRIRTEHFPLTLESARPSHTSQYLCASSDSSGSPRETQYFGPGTRLLVL.